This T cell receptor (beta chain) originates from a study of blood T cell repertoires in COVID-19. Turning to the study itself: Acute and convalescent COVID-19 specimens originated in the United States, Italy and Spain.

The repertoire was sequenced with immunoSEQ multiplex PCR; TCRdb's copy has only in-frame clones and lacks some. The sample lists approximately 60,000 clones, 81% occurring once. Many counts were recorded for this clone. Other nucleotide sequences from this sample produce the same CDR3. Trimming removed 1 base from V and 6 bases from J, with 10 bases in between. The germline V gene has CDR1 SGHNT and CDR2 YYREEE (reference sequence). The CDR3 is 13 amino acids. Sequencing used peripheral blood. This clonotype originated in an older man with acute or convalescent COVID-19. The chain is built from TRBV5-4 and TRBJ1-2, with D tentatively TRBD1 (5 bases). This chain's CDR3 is CASSLRQGNGYTF. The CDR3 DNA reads TGTGCCAGCAGCTTGAGGCAGGGTAATGGCTACACCTTC.